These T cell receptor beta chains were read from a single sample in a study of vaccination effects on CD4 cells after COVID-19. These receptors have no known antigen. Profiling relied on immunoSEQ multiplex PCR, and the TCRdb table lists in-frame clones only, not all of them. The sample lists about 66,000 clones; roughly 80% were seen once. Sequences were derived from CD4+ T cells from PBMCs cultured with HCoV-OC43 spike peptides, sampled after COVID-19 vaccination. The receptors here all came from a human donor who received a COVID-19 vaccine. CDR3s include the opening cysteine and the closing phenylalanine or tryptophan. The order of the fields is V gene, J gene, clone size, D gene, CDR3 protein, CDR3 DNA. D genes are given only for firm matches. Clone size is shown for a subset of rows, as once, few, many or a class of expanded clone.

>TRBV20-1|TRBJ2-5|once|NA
CSASKGPRMETQYF
TGCAGTGCTAGTAAGGGCCCTCGGATGGAGACCCAGTACTTC
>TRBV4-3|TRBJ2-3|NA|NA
CASSQRLSTDTQYF
TGCGCCAGCAGCCAAAGACTGAGCACAGATACGCAGTATTTT
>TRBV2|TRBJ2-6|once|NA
CASSEGTGANVLTF
TGTGCCAGCAGTGAGGGTACTGGGGCCAACGTCCTGACTTTC
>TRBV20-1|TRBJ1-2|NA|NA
CGGVDNYGYTF
TGTGGGGGGGTCGATAACTATGGCTACACCTTC
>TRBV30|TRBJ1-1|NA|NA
CAWSVVAEAFF
TGTGCCTGGAGTGTAGTTGCTGAAGCTTTCTTT
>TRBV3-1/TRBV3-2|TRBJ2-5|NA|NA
CASSPPVAGETQYF
TGTGCCAGCAGCCCTCCCGTAGCTGGGGAGACCCAGTACTTC
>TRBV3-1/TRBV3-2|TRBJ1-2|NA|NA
CASSQVSSSYGYTF
TGTGCCAGCAGCCAAGTTAGCTCGAGTTATGGCTACACCTTC
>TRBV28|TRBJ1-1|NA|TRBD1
CASGTGGLYTEAFF
TGTGCCAGCGGCACAGGGGGCTTGTACACTGAAGCTTTCTTT
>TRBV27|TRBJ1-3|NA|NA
CASSPGTWRSGNTIYF
TGTGCCAGCAGCCCCGGGACGTGGAGATCTGGAAACACCATATATTTT
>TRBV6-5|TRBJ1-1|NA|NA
CASSYTRGFEAFF
TGTGCCAGCAGTTACACCAGGGGATTCGAAGCTTTCTTT
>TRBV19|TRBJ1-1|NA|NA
CASIPTDRMNTEAFF
TGTGCCAGTATCCCTACCGACAGAATGAACACTGAAGCTTTCTTT
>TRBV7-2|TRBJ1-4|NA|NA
CASTSPVGGYEKLFF
TGTGCCAGCACCTCGCCAGTAGGGGGATATGAAAAACTGTTTTTT
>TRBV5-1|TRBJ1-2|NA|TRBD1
CASRQGAVGRNYGYTF
TGCGCCAGCAGGCAGGGGGCGGTGGGAAGAAACTATGGCTACACCTTC
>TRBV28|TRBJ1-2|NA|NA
CASSFNNDYTF
TGTGCCAGCAGTTTCAATAACGACTACACCTTC
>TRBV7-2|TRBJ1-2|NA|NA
CASSLDAGPYGYTF
TGTGCCAGCAGCTTAGATGCAGGACCCTATGGCTACACCTTC
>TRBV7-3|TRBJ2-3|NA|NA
CASSLSPSADTQYF
TGTGCCAGCAGCTTATCCCCTAGCGCAGATACGCAGTATTTT
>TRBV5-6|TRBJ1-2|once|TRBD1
CASSLWTGNYGYTF
TGTGCCAGCAGCTTGTGGACAGGGAACTATGGCTACACCTTC
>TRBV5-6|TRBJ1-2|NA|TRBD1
CASSSRTGTVGYTF
TGTGCCAGCAGCTCCCGGACAGGGACGGTTGGCTACACCTTC